Shown below are 5 T cell receptor beta chains from a single sample sequenced in a study of shared clonotypes between healthy human individuals. This table comes from immunoSEQ multiplex PCR, and its TCRdb copy is limited to in-frame clones, with some not included. The sample comprises 450,000 to 500,000 clones, roughly 80% of which are singletons, and about 12% rests with the top ten. Sequencing was performed on PBMCs. Receptors originate from a woman between 40 and 50 years old in good health. Some clones in this sample may be carry-over from other donors' samples.

The chain is built from TRBV30 and TRBJ1-5; D is ambiguous. Trimming took 1 base from V and 8 from J, leaving 12 bases between them. This CDR3 spans 13 amino acids. Germline-derived CDR1 and CDR2 are GTSNPN and SVGIG (reference sequence). The CDR3, as DNA: TGTGCCTGGAGTGGGCGGGCCCGGGAGCCCCAGCATTTT. Amino acids: CAWSGRAREPQHF.

V and J are TRBV5-4 and TRBJ1-2; possibly TRBD1 for D (6 bases). From germline, CDR1 is SGHNT and CDR2 YYREEE (reference sequence). The V end was cut by 6 bases, the J end by 0 bases, with 9 bases between. The CDR3 extends over 13 amino acids. The CDR3 loop reads CASKPGANYGYTF. As DNA, the CDR3 is TGTGCCAGCAAGCCAGGGGCTAACTATGGCTACACCTTC.

The CDR3 DNA follows: TGTGCCAGCAGTTTCGGGCGGGAGGTTGGGTACAATGAGCAGTTCTTC. Amino acid sequence: CASSFGREVGYNEQFF. The gene calls are TRBV27 and TRBJ2-1; the match to TRBD2 covers 8 bases. CDR1 and CDR2 from the germline V gene are MNHEY and SMNVEV (reference sequence). The CDR3 covers 16 residues. J lost 4 bases, V lost 3 bases, and 8 bases had no gene match.

The rearrangement joins TRBV29-1 to TRBJ1-4, with D uncertain. Trimming left V 6 bases short and J 7 bases short, with 18 bases between. Germline V gives CDR1 SQVTM, CDR2 ANQGSEA. The CDR3 is 14 residues long. The CDR3 nucleotides are TGCAGCGTCTCAATTGGAGCCTCCAGTGAAAAACTGTTTTTT. This sequence encodes CSVSIGASSEKLFF.

Of note for this clone: This is likely an artifact of a read error, given a far larger clone one base away. The sample has other DNA sequences that encode this CDR3 too. J is TRBJ1-2 and V is TRBV7-2, with 8 positions matching TRBD1. CDR3 length equals 14 residues. Germline CDR1 and CDR2: SGHTA and FQGNSA. Losses at the gene ends were 4 bases for V and 8 bases for J; bases not matched to a gene: 9. CDR3 sequence (DNA): TGTGCCAGCAGCTATGGGACAGGTGGCCGGGGCTACACCTTC. Protein sequence: CASSYGTGGRGYTF.